Below are 3 T cell receptor beta chains sequenced from a single sample in a study. Each CDR3 protein gets one entry after TCRdb re-called the RT-PCR reads with MiXCR. The sample consists of fewer than 800,000 distinct CDR3 sequences, around 14% of them appearing once. The sample comprised memory CD4+ T cells from blood. These receptors were taken from a female donor in good health, serving as a healthy control.

A few counts support this clonotype. The chain recombines TRBV20-1 with TRBJ2-7; the D is unclear. Germline CDR1 and CDR2: DFQATT and SNEGSKA (reference sequence). Trimming removed 5 bases at V and 6 bases at J, with 17 bases between. This CDR3 has 13 amino acids. The CDR3 here is CSAARKVASEQYF. The DNA of the CDR3 is TGCAGTGCTGCCCGCAAGGTGGCTTCCGAGCAGTACTTC.

V is TRBV28 and J is TRBJ1-1; possible D gene TRBD1, 6 bases. This CDR3 has 16 residues. Trimming left V 3 bases short and J 6 bases short, with 20 bases between. CDR1 and CDR2 (germline): MDHEN, SYDVKM. This chain's CDR3 is CASSLGGGPRRAEAFF. CDR3 in DNA: TGTGCCAGCAGTTTGGGGGGCGGACCCCGGCGGGCTGAAGCTTTCTTT. Using reference TRBV28 and TRBJ1-1 for the parts outside the CDR3, the full variable domain is DVKVTQSSRYLVKRTGEKVFLECVQDMDHENMFWYRQDPGLGLRLIYFSYDVKMKEKGDIPEGYSVSREKKERFSLILESASTNQTSMYLCASSLGGGPRRAEAFFGQGTRLTVV.

In this sample, this clonotype turned up many times. J is TRBJ2-1 and V is TRBV5-6, with 8 nucleotides matching TRBD2. Germline values: CDR1 SGHDT, CDR2 YYEEEE. The junction had 8 bases not matched to a gene; V was cut back by 10 bases and J by 2 bases. This CDR3 comprises 14 residues. The DNA for the CDR3 is TGTGCCTCCTGCAGGCGGGAGGCCTACAATGAGCAGTTCTTC. It yields the protein CASCRREAYNEQFF.